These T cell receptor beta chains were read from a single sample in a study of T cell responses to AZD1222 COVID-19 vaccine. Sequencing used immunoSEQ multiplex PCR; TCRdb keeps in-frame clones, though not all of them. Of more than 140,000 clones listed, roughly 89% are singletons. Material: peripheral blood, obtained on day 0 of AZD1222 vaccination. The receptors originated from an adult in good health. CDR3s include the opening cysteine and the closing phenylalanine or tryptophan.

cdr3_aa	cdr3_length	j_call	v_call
CASSLWVTSTDTQYF	15	TRBJ2-3	TRBV6-5
CASGTGLTYEQYF	13	TRBJ2-7	TRBV10-2
CASSESTHTDTQYF	14	TRBJ2-3	TRBV10-1
CASSEGTNTEAFF	13	TRBJ1-1	TRBV7-2
CASSGVESRYEQYF	14	TRBJ2-7	TRBV7-2
CASSIGGDNEQFF	13	TRBJ2-1	TRBV19
CSVRGRVLGGSTDTQYF	17	TRBJ2-3	TRBV29-1
CATQANNEQFF	11	TRBJ2-1	TRBV28
CASSEVRGTDTQYF	14	TRBJ2-3	TRBV2
CASRRQISSYEQYF	14	TRBJ2-7	TRBV19
CASSLRGSWDYGYTF	15	TRBJ1-2	TRBV7-9
CASSDVNTEAFF	12	TRBJ1-1	TRBV27
CASRLVKGPYNEQFF	15	TRBJ2-1	TRBV7-2
CASRPTGGGYEQYF	14	TRBJ2-7	TRBV6-2/TRBV6-3
CASSFREWDEQFF	13	TRBJ2-1	TRBV12-3/TRBV12-4
CASSYYRQGSTEAFF	15	TRBJ1-1	TRBV6-5
CASSEAANNEQFF	13	TRBJ2-1	TRBV6-1
CASSPGQNTGELFF	14	TRBJ2-2	TRBV28
CASSPGTGGITYEQYF	16	TRBJ2-7	TRBV19
CARLAGGPREQYF	13	TRBJ2-7	TRBV10-1
CASSTLTGNTEAFF	14	TRBJ1-1	TRBV25-1
CASRSTGELFF	11	TRBJ2-2	TRBV6-5
CASSWTGLSGLADSGELFF	19	TRBJ2-2	TRBV18
CASSQTGGAGSYNSPLHF	18	TRBJ1-6	TRBV18
CASGRTYGYTF	11	TRBJ1-2	TRBV7-9
CASSSGTSGDNEQFF	15	TRBJ2-1	TRBV6-5
CASSIQGGPYEQYF	14	TRBJ2-7	TRBV5-1
CASSPTQGLDYNEQFF	16	TRBJ2-1	TRBV27
CASSHEVPGRRGEQYF	16	TRBJ2-7	TRBV3-1/TRBV3-2
CASSLSSTGDSGANVLTF	18	TRBJ2-6	TRBV7-6
CASSPDSKETQYF	13	TRBJ2-5	TRBV7-8
CASSGDAQGRNQPQHF	16	TRBJ1-5	TRBV28
CASSQNGGVYEQYF	14	TRBJ2-7	TRBV3-1/TRBV3-2
CASSSPPGQGYNGYTF	16	TRBJ1-2	TRBV7-9
CASSLAGDQPQHF	13	TRBJ1-5	TRBV7-9
CASSLVNPPEQFF	13	TRBJ2-1	TRBV7-9
CASSQEGNRDTEAFF	15	TRBJ1-1	TRBV4-3
CASSPPGGSYEQYF	14	TRBJ2-7	TRBV9
CASSAGTALNYGYTF	15	TRBJ1-2	TRBV9
CASSGGTRRAQETQYF	16	TRBJ2-5	TRBV5-4